The 15 T cell receptor beta chains below come from one sample, sequenced in a study of identical twins. TCRdb re-called the 5' RACE reads through MiXCR, storing one row per CDR3 protein. The profile shows approximately 600,000 distinct CDR3 sequences, 7.1% of them singletons. In addition, the sample was reused for a study of yellow fever vaccine responses in identical twins.

Sequencing input: PBMCs. Receptor source: a woman younger than 30 in good health.

CDR3 bases: TGTGCCAGTAGTATAGATCACTCCTCGGCAGTCGGCTATGGCTACACCTTC. Protein sequence: CASSIDHSSAVGYGYTF. This chain joins TRBV19 and TRBJ1-2, with D unclear. V was cut by 0 bases and J by 4 bases, with 18 bases left in between. The CDR3 is made up of 17 amino acids. Germline assignment: CDR1 LNHDA and CDR2 SQIVND (reference sequence).

The sample holds many counts of this clonotype. This chain uses TRBV27 with TRBJ1-1; possible D gene TRBD1, 6 bases. The ends were cut back, 5 bases at V and 0 bases at J, with 13 bases in the middle. The CDR3 has 15 amino acids. Per the germline V gene, CDR1 is MNHEY and CDR2 is SMNVEV (reference sequence). CDR3 residues: CASSPRDRMNTEAFF. In DNA form, the CDR3 reads TGTGCCAGCAGTCCCAGAGACAGGATGAACACTGAAGCTTTCTTT.

This clonotype was counted only a few times. The V call is TRBV5-5, the J call TRBJ2-2, with D tentatively TRBD1 (5 bases). Germline-derived CDR1 and CDR2 are SGHKS and YYEKEE (reference sequence). This CDR3 has 17 amino acids. V was trimmed by 3 bases and J by 7 bases, leaving 22 bases between them. The CDR3 DNA reads as TGTGCCAGCAGCTCCCCGTCATTCGTAGGGGATGACGGGGAGCTGTTTTTT. Its translation is CASSSPSFVGDDGELFF.

The V call is TRBV6-5, the J call TRBJ1-1; D ambiguous. The CDR3 is 16 amino acids. Trimming removed 0 bases from V and 3 bases from J, with 14 bases in between. Germline V CDR1 and CDR2: MNHEY, SVGAGI. This CDR3 reads CASSYSPTGLDTEAFF. CDR3 nucleotides: TGTGCCAGCAGTTACTCACCTACGGGGTTGGACACTGAAGCTTTCTTT.

At least ten counts were recorded for this clonotype. This chain uses TRBV10-3 with TRBJ1-2; no definite D call. The germline V gene encodes CDR1 ENHRY and CDR2 SYGVKD. V lost 2 bases and J lost 8, with 18 bases in between. The CDR3 loop spans 15 amino acids. The CDR3 DNA sequence: TGTGCCATCAGTGAGAATTATTCCCCAACGGGGGGCTACACCTTC. Protein sequence: CAISENYSPTGGYTF.

This clonotype was seen more than once but under ten times. This chain connects TRBV5-1 to TRBJ1-1, with 9 positions matching TRBD1. The CDR3 has 16 amino acids. Germline V gene lookup returns CDR1 SGHRS and CDR2 YFSETQ. V shed 3 bases and J 3 bases; nucleotides not matched to a gene: 9. This chain's CDR3 is CASSWGTGRSDTEAFF. In nucleotides, the CDR3 is TGCGCCAGCAGCTGGGGGACAGGGCGATCGGACACTGAAGCTTTCTTT. Drawing the rest from reference TRBV5-1 and TRBJ1-1, the complete variable domain is KAGVTQTPRYLIKTRGQQVTLSCSPISGHRSVSWYQQTPGQGLQFLFEYFSETQRNKGNFPGRFSGRQFSNSRSEMNVSTLELGDSALYLCASSWGTGRSDTEAFFGQGTRLTVV.

This clonotype was seen only a few times. The chain recombines TRBV19 with TRBJ1-4; possibly TRBD1 for D (5 bases). Germline-derived CDR1 and CDR2 are LNHDA and SQIVND (reference sequence). V lost 3 bases and J 12 bases, leaving 8 bases between the germline ends. The CDR3 is 11 amino acids. CDR3 in amino acids: CASSIGAQLFF. CDR3 nucleotide sequence: TGTGCCAGTAGTATCGGGGCCCAACTGTTTTTT. Filled out from reference TRBV19 and TRBJ1-4, the complete variable domain reads DGGITQSPKYLFRKEGQNVTLSCEQNLNHDAMYWYRQDPGQGLRLIYYSQIVNDFQKGDIAEGYSVSREKKESFPLTVTSAQKNPTAFYLCASSIGAQLFFGSGTQLSVL.

This clonotype showed up just a few times. The chain joins TRBV7-2 to TRBJ1-2, with no clear D. The germline CDR1 and CDR2 sequences are SGHTA and FQGNSA. Trimming left V 4 bases short and J 7 bases short, with 16 bases between. The CDR3 is 14 amino acids. The CDR3: CASSYLGSRGGYTF. In DNA, the CDR3 is TGTGCCAGCAGCTACCTTGGGAGCCGGGGTGGCTACACCTTC.

The chain uses TRBV12-5 and TRBJ2-2; 9 bases line up with TRBD1. The germline V gene encodes CDR1 LGHNT and CDR2 FRNRAP. This CDR3 spans 16 amino acids. V trimming: 1 base; J trimming: 5 bases; junction bases outside the gene matches: 5. The CDR3 DNA reads as TGTGCTAGTGGTTTGGCCTCGACAGGGGGTACCGGGGAGCTGTTTTTT. Amino acids: CASGLASTGGTGELFF. The complete variable domain, with remaining parts taken from reference TRBV12-5 and TRBJ2-2, reads DARVTQTPRHKVTEMGQEVTMRCQPILGHNTVFWYRQTMMQGLELLAYFRNRAPLDDSGMPKDRFSAEMPDATLATLKIQPSEPRDSAVYFCASGLASTGGTGELFFGEGSRLTVL.

The chain has TRBV5-6 and TRBJ2-3; D gene unclear. Germline V lookup: CDR1 SGHDT, CDR2 YYEEEE. Deletions cut 4 bases from V and 2 bases from J, with 8 bases between. This CDR3 is built from 13 residues. CDR3 sequence: CASSPVPTDTQYF. The CDR3 DNA sequence: TGTGCCAGCAGCCCCGTACCCACAGATACGCAGTATTTT. Drawing the rest from reference TRBV5-6 and TRBJ2-3, the complete variable domain is DAGVTQSPTHLIKTRGQQVTLRCSPKSGHDTVSWYQQALGQGPQFIFQYYEEEERQRGNFPDRFSGHQFPNYSSELNVNALLLGDSALYLCASSPVPTDTQYFGPGTRLTVL.

The chain employs TRBV7-6 and TRBJ2-2, with TRBD2 as a possible D gene (6 bases). Germline CDR1 is SGHVS and CDR2 is FNYEAQ. V lost 3 bases and J 4 bases, leaving 12 bases between the germline ends. CDR3 size: 15 residues. The CDR3 DNA is TGTGCCAGCAGCTTCCCGGGACTTTCCACCGGGGAGCTGTTTTTT. It codes for CASSFPGLSTGELFF.

In this sample, this clonotype turned up a few times. The CDR3 bases are TGTGCCAGCAGTTTAAGGGGGTCCGCGTGGTTCTTC. This encodes CASSLRGSAWFF. This chain links TRBV12-3 or TRBV12-4 with TRBJ2-1, with a tentative D call TRBD1 (6 bases). The CDR3 extends over 12 amino acids. Between the trimmed V and J ends, which lost 2 bases and 15 bases, there was a span of 14 bases.

This clonotype has a count of ten or more. CDR3 sequence (DNA): TGTGCCAGCAGCTCCCGGGACAGACTCACAGATACGCAGTATTTT. Translated, it gives CASSSRDRLTDTQYF. The J gene is TRBJ2-3, the V gene TRBV7-8, with 7 bases fitting TRBD1. V dropped 4 bases and J dropped 2; count of bases not matched to a gene: 6. Germline assignment: CDR1 SGHVS and CDR2 FQNEAQ. CDR3 length: 15 residues.

This clonotype was counted a few times. The chain's CDR3 is CASSGGGNIQYF. In DNA, the CDR3 is TGTGCCAGCAGTGGAGGGGGAAACATTCAGTACTTC. V is TRBV2 and J is TRBJ2-4, with D perhaps matching TRBD1 (6 bases). Germline CDR1 is SNHLY and CDR2 is FYNNEI. V was shortened by 4 bases and J by 6 bases, with 7 bases between the two germline ends. The CDR3 contains 12 residues.

This clonotype was seen a few times. J is TRBJ2-7 and V is TRBV11-3; no definite D call. The CDR3 consists of 15 residues. V lost 1 base and J lost 0, with 10 bases in between. Per the germline V gene, CDR1 is SGHNT and CDR2 is YENEEA. The CDR3 DNA sequence: TGTGCCAGCAGCTTAGTAACAGACTCCTCCTACGAGCAGTACTTC. Translation gives CASSLVTDSSYEQYF. The full variable domain, rest sourced from reference TRBV11-3 and TRBJ2-7, is EAGVVQSPRYKIIEKKQPVAFWCNPISGHNTLYWYLQNLGQGPELLIRYENEEAVDDSQLPKDRFSAERLKGVDSTLKIQPAELGDSAVYLCASSLVTDSSYEQYFGPGTRLTVT.